One and the same sample provided the 22 T cell receptor beta chains below, sequenced in a study of cytomegalovirus exposure and HLA in healthy donors listed by TCRdb under 2017. Receptors were amplified or captured by the immunoSEQ multiplex PCR assay. For the multiplex PCR, a mixture combining 60 forward primers for TCR Vbeta segments and 13 reverse primers for TCR Jbeta segments was used. In TCRdb, the immuneACCESS table is reduced to in-frame sequences with V and J assigned. These tables do not hold every clone; where another copy was compared, an unresolved V gene accounts for under half, and the others remain unexplained. The sample table shows 95,000 to 130,000 clones, and 9% to 10% are seen once. The top ten clones comprise over 2.5% of the sample. Sequencing was done on a sample of PBMCs. The receptors come from a man under 40 in good health and CMV-seronegative.

The V call is TRBV4-3, the J call TRBJ2-2; 9 bases map to TRBD1. There are 16 residues in the CDR3. With 3 bases clipped from V and 7 bases from J, the junction kept 9 bases outside the gene matches. In germline, CDR1 is LGHNA, CDR2 YSLEER. In DNA form, the CDR3 reads TGCGCCAGCAGCCACCCGGCACAGGGGGCTGTCGGGGAGCTGTTTTTT. It translates to CASSHPAQGAVGELFF.

The CDR3 DNA reads TGCGCCAGCAACGATCCCGGGGAAAAACTGTTTTTT. This translates into CASNDPGEKLFF. The chain uses TRBV5-1 and TRBJ1-4; D gene unclear. Germline V gives CDR1 SGHRS, CDR2 YFSETQ. Trimming took 6 bases from V and 8 from J, leaving 11 bases between them. The CDR3 runs 12 residues.

This clone has a handful of counts. The chain carries TRBV28 and TRBJ2-3; 9 nucleotides match TRBD1. Per the germline V gene, CDR1 is MDHEN and CDR2 is SYDVKM. V shed 5 bases and J 4 bases; nucleotides not matched to a gene: 7. CDR3 length equals 15 residues. The CDR3 coding sequence is TGTGCCAGCAGTCACTCACAGGGGGCGTCAGATACGCAGTATTTT. Translated: CASSHSQGASDTQYF.

The V and J genes are TRBV19 and TRBJ2-3, with 8 bases aligning to TRBD2. CDR1 and CDR2 (germline): LNHDA, SQIVND (reference sequence). This CDR3 comprises 14 residues. V was clipped by 5 bases and J by 4 bases; unmatched bases: 5. The DNA of the CDR3 is TGTGCCAGTAGTGCGGGGGGTAGTGCAGATACGCAGTATTTT. Its protein is CASSAGGSADTQYF.

This clone was seen more than once but under ten times. The J gene is TRBJ2-1, the V gene TRBV2; tentative D call: TRBD2 (6 bases). This CDR3 has 16 amino acids. V lost 3 bases and J lost 4, with 16 bases in between. CDR1 SNHLY and CDR2 FYNNEI come from the germline V gene. The DNA of the CDR3 is TGTGCCAGCAGTGAGTCTGGGGGGACCTTTTACAATGAGCAGTTCTTC. This translates into CASSESGGTFYNEQFF.

This clone was detected a few times. The chain uses TRBV12-2 and TRBJ1-2; TRBD1 reflects the table's D call only, with no check against the DNA. TRBV12-2 corresponds to a pseudogene. CDR3 length equals 18 residues. The CDR3 loop is CASRLADPLLTGPGGYTF. The CDR3 nucleotides are TGTGCAAGTCGCTTAGCCGACCCACTTTTAACAGGCCCCGGGGGCTACACCTTC.

The genes are TRBV7-6 and TRBJ2-5; D is unclear. The length of the CDR3 is 15 residues. The V end was cut by 1 base, the J end by 5 bases, with 14 bases between. Per germline, CDR1 SGHVS and CDR2 FNYEAQ. The CDR3 bases are TGTGCCAGCAGCTTAGAGCCTCTGCACGGGGAGACCCAGTACTTC. This encodes CASSLEPLHGETQYF. Full variable domain (rest looked up from reference TRBV7-6 and TRBJ2-5): GAGVSQSPRYKVTKRGQDVALRCDPISGHVSLYWYRQALGQGPEFLTYFNYEAQQDKSGLPNDRFSAERPEGSISTLTIQRTEQRDSAMYRCASSLEPLHGETQYFGPGTRLLVL.

This clone has just a few counts. The rearrangement uses TRBV4-3 and TRBJ2-2; TRBD2 might be the D (6 bases). Trimming cost V 1 base and J 4 bases, with 13 bases left between them. Germline V gives CDR1 LGHNA, CDR2 YSLEER. The CDR3 extends over 16 amino acids. Here the CDR3 reads CASSQGWGGGTGELFF. The CDR3 DNA sequence: TGCGCCAGCAGCCAAGGATGGGGAGGCGGCACCGGGGAGCTGTTTTTT.

This sequence joins TRBV25-1 and TRBJ2-2, with 7 bases fitting TRBD2. This CDR3 region has 14 residues. Per germline, CDR1 MGHDK and CDR2 SYGVNS. The J segment lost 3 bases and the V segment lost 4 bases, leaving 2 bases of the junction unmatched. CDR3 nucleotides: TGTGCCAGCAGTGGGGGAGGGGACACCGGGGAGCTGTTTTTT. Encoded protein: CASSGGGDTGELFF.

This clone occurred a few times. The chain employs TRBV5-4 and TRBJ2-7; the D gene is possibly TRBD1 (6 bases). This CDR3 comprises 13 residues. Germline values: CDR1 SGHNT, CDR2 YYREEE (reference sequence). V was trimmed by 3 bases and J by 4 bases, leaving 11 bases between them. The CDR3 loop is CASSSQGPYEQYF. The CDR3 bases are TGTGCCAGCAGCTCGCAGGGGCCGTACGAGCAGTACTTC.

In its sample, this clone was seen a few times. The gene calls are TRBV5-4 and TRBJ2-1; 8 bases fit TRBD2. Per germline, CDR1 SGHNT and CDR2 YYREEE (reference sequence). The CDR3 is made up of 14 amino acids. The ends lost 3 bases at V and 5 bases at J; junction bases unmatched: 4. The CDR3 DNA reads as TGTGCCAGCAGCTCGATAGCGGGGAACAATGAGCAGTTCTTC. Its protein is CASSSIAGNNEQFF. Looking up the rest from reference TRBV5-4 and TRBJ2-1 gives the full variable domain: ETGVTQSPTHLIKTRGQQVTLRCSSQSGHNTVSWYQQALGQGPQFIFQYYREEENGRGNFPPRFSGLQFPNYSSELNVNALELDDSALYLCASSSIAGNNEQFFGPGTRLTVL.

This clone has a handful of counts. This chain connects TRBV19 to TRBJ1-1, with unresolved D. The CDR3 loop spans 13 amino acids. Germline CDR1 LNHDA, CDR2 SQIVND (reference sequence). The germline V and J ends were trimmed by 10 bases and 3 bases, with 15 bases remaining between them. The CDR3 DNA follows: TGTGCCACCTCGGCGGGTGGGTACACTGAAGCTTTCTTT. Protein product: CATSAGGYTEAFF.

This clone turned up a few times. This chain connects TRBV19 to TRBJ1-5, with 10 positions matching TRBD1. V lost 11 bases to trimming and J lost 7 bases; unmatched junction nucleotides: 11. This CDR3 is 14 amino acids long. Germline CDR1 and CDR2: LNHDA and SQIVND (reference sequence). CDR3 protein: CAAKGQGNGQPQHF. The CDR3, as DNA: TGTGCCGCCAAGGGACAGGGGAACGGCCAGCCCCAGCATTTT.

The chain links TRBV15 to TRBJ2-5; the match to TRBD1 covers 9 bases. Germline CDR1 is LNHNV and CDR2 is YYDKDF (reference sequence). This CDR3 comprises 17 residues. Trimming removed 3 bases from V and 5 bases from J; junction bases left unmatched: 13. CDR3 sequence: CATSSHPGQGSWETQYF. The DNA of the CDR3 is TGTGCCACCAGCAGTCACCCCGGACAGGGGTCGTGGGAGACCCAGTACTTC.

The V call is TRBV5-1, the J call TRBJ2-7, with D perhaps matching TRBD1 (5 bases). Per germline, CDR1 SGHRS and CDR2 YFSETQ. The CDR3 loop spans 14 amino acids. V was clipped by 3 bases and J by 3 bases, with 13 bases between them. The CDR3 is CASSSGQGFYEQYF. The CDR3 DNA is TGCGCCAGCAGCTCTGGGCAGGGCTTCTACGAGCAGTACTTC.

There are a few counts of this clone. This chain connects TRBV29-1 to TRBJ2-1; D perhaps matches TRBD1 (6 bases). V gave up 8 bases and J gave up 4 bases, with 12 bases separating them. Germline lookup yields CDR1 SQVTM and CDR2 ANQGSEA. The CDR3 is made up of 12 amino acids. CDR3 loop: CSLRGQYNEQFF. The DNA of the CDR3 is TGCAGCCTTCGAGGACAGTACAATGAGCAGTTCTTC.

The table lists this clone with a few counts. The chain recombines TRBV5-1 with TRBJ2-6; D possibly corresponds to TRBD1 (6 bases). The germline CDR1 and CDR2 sequences are SGHRS and YFSETQ. The V gene lost 0 bases and the J gene lost 2 bases, with 9 bases spanning the gap. The CDR3 totals 16 residues. In DNA, the CDR3 is TGCGCCAGCAGCTTGGTACAGGGAGCTGGGGCCAACGTCCTGACTTTC. Translated, it gives CASSLVQGAGANVLTF.

The rearrangement uses TRBV27 and TRBJ1-1, with D possibly TRBD1 on 6 matching bases. Germline V gene lookup returns CDR1 MNHEY and CDR2 SMNVEV (reference sequence). The CDR3 contains 14 residues. V lost 5 bases to trimming and J lost 4 bases, with 14 bases between them. The CDR3 loop reads CASSLGEGGTEAFF. CDR3 nucleotide sequence: TGTGCCAGCAGTCTAGGGGAAGGGGGCACTGAAGCTTTCTTT.

V and J are TRBV12-5 and TRBJ1-6, with 7 bases fitting TRBD1. In germline, CDR1 is LGHNT, CDR2 FRNRAP. There are 15 residues in the CDR3. Germline trimming cut 6 bases from V and 6 bases from J; bases unmatched to any gene: 8. As DNA, the CDR3 is TGTGCTAGTGGGATAGACAGGGTCCCTAATTCACCCCTCCACTTT. Its protein is CASGIDRVPNSPLHF. Full variable domain (outside the CDR3, taken from reference TRBV12-5 and TRBJ1-6): DARVTQTPRHKVTEMGQEVTMRCQPILGHNTVFWYRQTMMQGLELLAYFRNRAPLDDSGMPKDRFSAEMPDATLATLKIQPSEPRDSAVYFCASGIDRVPNSPLHFGNGTRLTVT.

The chain couples TRBV4-1 to TRBJ2-7; 10 positions match TRBD2. The J segment lost 4 bases and the V segment lost 3 bases, leaving 21 bases of the junction unmatched. The CDR3 spans 20 residues. Germline CDR1 is MGHRA and CDR2 is YSYEKL. The CDR3 sequence: CASSHPGGAGGPNGRYEQYF. The DNA of the CDR3 is TGCGCCAGCAGCCACCCCGGAGGAGCGGGAGGGCCCAACGGCCGGTACGAGCAGTACTTC.

The V gene is TRBV28, the J gene TRBJ2-5; D is possibly TRBD2 (5 bases). Trimming left V 3 bases short and J 2 bases short, with 13 bases between. The germline gives CDR1 MDHEN, CDR2 SYDVKM. This CDR3 comprises 15 residues. The CDR3 DNA follows: TGTGCCAGCAGTTTTCTAGCTAGCAGACAAGAGACCCAGTACTTC. It specifies CASSFLASRQETQYF.

V is TRBV29-1 and J is TRBJ2-5, with D possibly matching TRBD1 (6 bases). The CDR3 contains 13 residues. Germline V gene lookup returns CDR1 SQVTM and CDR2 ANQGSEA. V gave up 7 bases and J gave up 2 bases, with 14 bases separating them. The CDR3 DNA reads as TGCAGCGGGGCCGGGACATCACAAGAGACCCAGTACTTC. Its translation is CSGAGTSQETQYF. Supplemented by reference TRBV29-1 and TRBJ2-5, the full variable domain reads SAVISQKPSRDICQRGTSLTIQCQVDSQVTMMFWYRQQPGQSLTLIATANQGSEATYESGFVIDKFPISRPNLTFSTLTVSNMSPEDSSIYLCSGAGTSQETQYFGPGTRLLVL.